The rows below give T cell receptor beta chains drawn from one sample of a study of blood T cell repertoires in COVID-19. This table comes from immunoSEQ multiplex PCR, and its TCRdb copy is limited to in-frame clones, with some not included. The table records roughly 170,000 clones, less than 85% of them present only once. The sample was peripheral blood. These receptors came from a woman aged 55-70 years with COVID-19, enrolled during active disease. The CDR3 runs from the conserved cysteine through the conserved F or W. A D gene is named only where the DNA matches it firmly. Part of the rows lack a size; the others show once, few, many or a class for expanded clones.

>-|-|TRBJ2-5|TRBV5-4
CASTSGAGQETQYF
TGTGCCAGCACGTCTGGGGCAGGCCAAGAGACCCAGTACTTC
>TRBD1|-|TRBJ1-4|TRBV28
CASSLWGQGEKLFF
TGTGCCAGCAGTTTATGGGGACAGGGGGAAAAACTGTTTTTT
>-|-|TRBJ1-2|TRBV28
CASSLRQINYGYTF
TGTGCCAGCAGTTTAAGACAGATTAACTATGGCTACACCTTC
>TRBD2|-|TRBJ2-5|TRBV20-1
CSASPLQASGGTLQETQYF
TGCAGTGCTAGTCCATTACAGGCTAGCGGGGGGACCTTACAAGAGACCCAGTACTTC
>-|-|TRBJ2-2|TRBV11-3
CASSLGHTNTGELFF
TGTGCCAGCAGCTTAGGACATACGAACACCGGGGAGCTGTTTTTT
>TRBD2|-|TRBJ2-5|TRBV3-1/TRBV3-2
CASSPPSGGAEETQYF
TGTGCCAGCAGCCCGCCTAGCGGGGGGGCCGAGGAGACCCAGTACTTC
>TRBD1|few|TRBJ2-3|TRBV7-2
CASSFAGGTTDTQYF
TGTGCCAGCAGCTTCGCAGGGGGAACCACAGATACGCAGTATTTT
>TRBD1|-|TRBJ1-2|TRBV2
CAGGTDSNYGYTF
TGTGCCGGAGGGACAGACTCTAACTATGGCTACACCTTC
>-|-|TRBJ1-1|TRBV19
CASKPRGGITEAFF
TGTGCCTCAAAACCGCGGGGGGGAATCACTGAAGCTTTCTTT
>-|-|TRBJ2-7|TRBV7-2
CASSLDFFAYEQYF
TGTGCCAGCAGCTTAGACTTTTTCGCCTACGAGCAGTACTTC
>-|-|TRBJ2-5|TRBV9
CASSVGNREETQYF
TGTGCCAGCAGCGTAGGAAACAGGGAAGAGACCCAGTACTTC
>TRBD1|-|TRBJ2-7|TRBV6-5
CASTYGRDRGYEQYF
TGTGCCAGCACCTACGGGCGGGACAGGGGCTACGAGCAGTACTTC
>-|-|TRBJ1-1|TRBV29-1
CSVQQGATEAFF
TGCAGCGTTCAACAGGGAGCTACTGAAGCTTTCTTT
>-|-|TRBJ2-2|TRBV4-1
CASSKWYRDANTGELFF
TGCGCCAGCAGCAAATGGTACAGGGATGCGAACACCGGGGAGCTGTTTTTT
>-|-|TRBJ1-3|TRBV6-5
CASIPRGGRAIYF
TGTGCCAGCATCCCCAGAGGGGGTAGAGCCATATATTTT
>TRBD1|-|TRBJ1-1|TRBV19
CASRGQGARDTEAFF
TGTGCCAGTAGGGGACAGGGGGCACGAGACACTGAAGCTTTCTTT
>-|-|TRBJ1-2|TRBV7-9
CASSLRTGTDGYTF
TGTGCCAGCAGCTTACGAACAGGGACCGATGGCTACACCTTC
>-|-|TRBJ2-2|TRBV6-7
CASNGPKQGPTYHHTNTGELFF
TGTGCCAGCAACGGGCCCAAACAGGGTCCAACCTACCATCATACGAACACCGGGGAGCTGTTTTTT
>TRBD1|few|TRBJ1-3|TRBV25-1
CATAGTGGNTIYF
TGTGCCACCGCCGGGACAGGCGGAAACACCATATATTTT
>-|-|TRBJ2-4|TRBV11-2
CASSFPGRELDIQYF
TGTGCCAGCAGCTTCCCCGGCCGGGAACTTGACATTCAGTACTTC
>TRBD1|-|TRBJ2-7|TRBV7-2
CASSLGGQPYEQYF
TGTGCCAGCAGCTTAGGGGGACAGCCCTACGAGCAGTACTTC
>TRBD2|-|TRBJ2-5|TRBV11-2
CASSLDGRVRFQETQYF
TGTGCCAGCAGCTTAGATGGGAGGGTACGCTTCCAAGAGACCCAGTACTTC
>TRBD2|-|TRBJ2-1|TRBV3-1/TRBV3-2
CASSQGGLAVNEQFF
TGTGCCAGCAGCCAAGGAGGACTAGCGGTCAATGAGCAGTTCTTC
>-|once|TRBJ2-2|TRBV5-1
CASSLDPGVFTGELFF
TGCGCCAGCAGCTTGGACCCAGGGGTGTTCACCGGGGAGCTGTTTTTT
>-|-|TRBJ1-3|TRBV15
CATSSPNGNTIYF
TGTGCCACCAGCAGCCCTAATGGAAACACCATATATTTT
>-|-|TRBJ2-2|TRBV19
CASTPGLLANTGELFF
TGTGCCAGTACCCCGGGACTGCTGGCGAACACCGGGGAGCTGTTTTTT
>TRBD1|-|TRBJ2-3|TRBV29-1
CSVEIRDSRADTQYF
TGCAGCGTTGAAATTAGGGACAGTAGGGCAGATACGCAGTATTTT
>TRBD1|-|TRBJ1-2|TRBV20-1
CSARNNRDSHF
TGCAGTGCTAGAAACAACCGGGACAGCCACTTC
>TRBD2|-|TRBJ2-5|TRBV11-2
CASSSGTSVQTQYF
TGTGCCAGCAGCTCCGGGACTAGCGTCCAGACCCAGTACTTC
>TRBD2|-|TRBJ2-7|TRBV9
CASSVGAGGPHEQYF
TGTGCCAGCAGCGTAGGGGCGGGAGGGCCCCACGAGCAGTACTTC
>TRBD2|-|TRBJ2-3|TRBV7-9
CASSLVLMGGYGTDTQYF
TGTGCCAGCAGCTTAGTGCTTATGGGGGGGTATGGCACAGATACGCAGTATTTT
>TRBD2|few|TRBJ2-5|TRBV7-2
CASSLDFWLAGGGETQYF
TGTGCCAGCAGCTTAGATTTCTGGTTAGCGGGGGGCGGAGAGACCCAGTACTTC
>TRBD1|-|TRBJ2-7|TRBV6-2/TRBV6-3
CASSYTGTGDIYYEQYF
TGTGCCAGCAGTTACACCGGGACAGGGGACATATACTACGAGCAGTACTTC
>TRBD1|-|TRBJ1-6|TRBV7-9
CASSRGDRGHNSPLHF
TGTGCCAGCAGCCGAGGGGACAGGGGGCATAATTCACCCCTCCACTTT
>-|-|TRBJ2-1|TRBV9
CASSVEMGGGSYNEQFF
TGTGCCAGCAGCGTAGAAATGGGGGGAGGTTCCTACAATGAGCAGTTCTTC
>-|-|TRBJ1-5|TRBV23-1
CASSHEAGWNQPQHF
TGCGCCAGCAGTCATGAGGCGGGGTGGAATCAGCCCCAGCATTTT
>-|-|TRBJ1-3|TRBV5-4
CASSLQGLSGNTIYF
TGTGCCAGCAGCTTACAGGGCCTCTCTGGAAACACCATATATTTT
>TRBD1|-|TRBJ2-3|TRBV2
CASSTRDRSIGTQYF
TGTGCCAGCAGTACTCGGGACAGGTCGATAGGTACGCAGTATTTT
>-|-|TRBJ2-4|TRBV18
CASETGLGAKNIQYF
TGTGCCAGTGAGACGGGACTCGGAGCCAAAAACATTCAGTACTTC
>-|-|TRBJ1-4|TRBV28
CASSFQGYTNEKLFF
TGTGCCAGCAGTTTTCAGGGGTACACTAATGAAAAACTGTTTTTT
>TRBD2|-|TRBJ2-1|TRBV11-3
CASSPGAGGHNEQFF
TGTGCCAGCAGCCCCGGGGCGGGGGGCCACAATGAGCAGTTCTTC
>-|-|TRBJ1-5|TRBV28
CASRAGNQNQPQHF
TGTGCCAGCAGAGCCGGGAACCAAAATCAGCCCCAGCATTTT
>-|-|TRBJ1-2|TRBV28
CASSLALPGNYGYTF
TGTGCCAGCAGTTTGGCCCTCCCAGGGAACTATGGCTACACCTTC
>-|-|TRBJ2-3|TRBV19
CASPSGTRSTDTQYF
TGTGCCAGTCCCTCCGGTACGCGGAGCACAGATACGCAGTATTTT
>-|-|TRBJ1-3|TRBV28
CASSSPAGFGNTIYF
TGTGCCAGCAGTTCCCCCGCAGGGTTCGGAAACACCATATATTTT
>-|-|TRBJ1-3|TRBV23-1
CASSQFTGNTIYF
TGCGCCAGCAGTCAATTCACAGGAAACACCATATATTTT
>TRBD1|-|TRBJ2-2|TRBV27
CASSQTRDRGTGELFF
TGTGCCAGCAGCCAAACCCGGGACAGGGGCACCGGGGAGCTGTTTTTT
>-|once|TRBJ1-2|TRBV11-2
CASSWGDFNYGYTF
TGTGCCAGCAGCTGGGGGGATTTTAACTATGGCTACACCTTC
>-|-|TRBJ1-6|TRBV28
CASSRDNYNSPLHF
TGTGCCAGCAGCAGGGACAACTATAATTCACCCCTCCACTTT